A selection of T cell receptor beta chains follows, all from one sample in a study of siplizumab effects on memory and regulatory T cells. Clones were sequenced by immunoSEQ multiplex PCR, and TCRdb holds only the in-frame ones, with some missing. This repertoire shows under 70,000 clones, around 80% found once; its top ten account for 0.35% to 0.5%. Sequencing input: memory CD4+ T cells sorted from blood. These receptors were collected from a human donor in good health. CDR3s include the opening cysteine and the closing phenylalanine or tryptophan. Fields, in order: V gene, D gene, clone size, J gene, CDR3 DNA, CDR3 protein. The D gene is left open where the match is weak. Expanded clones get a size class; other rows say once, few or many, or leave the size out.

>TRBV6-4|TRBD2|.|TRBJ2-2
TGTGCCAGCAGTCTAGCGGGGGCCACCGGGGAGCTGTTTTTT
CASSLAGATGELFF
>TRBV6-5|.|.|TRBJ2-5
TGTGCCAGCAGTTACCCTAACTGGGGGGGCGAAGAGACCCAGTACTTC
CASSYPNWGGEETQYF
>TRBV7-9|TRBD1|.|TRBJ1-3
TGTGCCAGCAGCCCAACAGGGGCGGAAGCTGGAAACACCATATATTTT
CASSPTGAEAGNTIYF
>TRBV5-6|.|.|TRBJ2-7
TGTGCCAGCAGCTTTTTCGGACTGTTTATAAGCGAGCAGTACTTC
CASSFFGLFISEQYF
>TRBV5-5|.|medium-sized|TRBJ1-5
TGTGCCAGCAGCTTGGCTGGGACCGAAAATCAGCCCCAGCATTTT
CASSLAGTENQPQHF
>TRBV5-1|.|.|TRBJ1-2
TGCGCCAGCAGCTTGGGCCAGAACATGGGTGGCTACACCTTC
CASSLGQNMGGYTF
>TRBV11-3|.|.|TRBJ2-3
TGTGCCAGCAGCCTGGGGGGCCGCACAGATACGCAGTATTTT
CASSLGGRTDTQYF
>TRBV18|.|.|TRBJ1-1
TGTGCCAGCTCCTTTAAGGACGGGAGAGAAGCTTTCTTT
CASSFKDGREAFF
>TRBV7-6|TRBD2|.|TRBJ2-3
TGTGCCAGCAGCCCTCAGCGGGGGGCCTCAGATACGCAGTATTTT
CASSPQRGASDTQYF
>TRBV6-1|.|few|TRBJ2-5
TGTGCCAGCAGTGAAGCGCGTAGTAGCGGATTCCAAGAGACCCAGTACTTC
CASSEARSSGFQETQYF
>TRBV9|.|.|TRBJ1-1
TGTGCCAGCAGCGGGACGAATTTGGGCGCTTTCTTT
CASSGTNLGAFF
>TRBV11-2|TRBD1|few|TRBJ2-2
TGTGCCAGCAGCTTCCAGGGGGCGACCACCGGGGAGCTGTTTTTT
CASSFQGATTGELFF
>TRBV29-1|TRBD2|few|TRBJ2-5
TGCAGCGTTGCTCGAGCTAGCGGCGGGGAAGAGACCCAGTACTTC
CSVARASGGEETQYF
>TRBV6-6|.|.|TRBJ1-4
TGTGCCAGCAGTTACTCGAATGCGGGGAGTCAAAAACTGTTTTTT
CASSYSNAGSQKLFF
>TRBV29-1|.|.|TRBJ2-7
TGCAGCGGTAGGAACCATCCCTACGAGCAGTACTTC
CSGRNHPYEQYF
>TRBV7-9|.|.|TRBJ2-1
TGTGCCAGCAGCTTAGGACAGGCGGATAATGAGCAGTTCTTC
CASSLGQADNEQFF
>TRBV7-6|.|.|TRBJ1-3
TGTGCCAGCAGCTTAACTGGAAACACCATATATTTT
CASSLTGNTIYF
>TRBV9|TRBD1|once|TRBJ2-7
TGTGCCAGCAGCGAGGGGGCGGTATCCGGCGAGCAGTACTTC
CASSEGAVSGEQYF
>TRBV18|.|.|TRBJ1-4
TGTGCCAGCTCACAGGGGCCTAATGAAAAACTGTTTTTT
CASSQGPNEKLFF
>TRBV4-1|.|.|TRBJ1-2
TGCGCCAGCAGCCCAGGTGGGGGCGCGGACTATGGCTACACCTTC
CASSPGGGADYGYTF
>TRBV5-1|.|.|TRBJ2-7
TGCGCCAGCAGCTTCTCCGGGACATCAGCCTCTTGGGGCTACGAGCAGTACTTC
CASSFSGTSASWGYEQYF
>TRBV7-9|TRBD2|.|TRBJ2-7
TGTGCCAGCAGCCCTCCTATCGGGAGTTTACTAGCGAGCTACGAGCAGTACTTC
CASSPPIGSLLASYEQYF
>TRBV5-3|.|once|TRBJ2-7
TGTGCCAGAAGCTTGGACAGGGAGAGCTCCTACGAGCAGTACTTC
CARSLDRESSYEQYF
>TRBV6-5|.|once|TRBJ1-1
TGTGCCAGCAGATGGGGACGGAACACTGAAGCTTTCTTT
CASRWGRNTEAFF
>TRBV4-3|TRBD1|.|TRBJ2-7
TGCGCCAGCAGCCAAGTTAGAGGAACAGGGGCGTTCTTC
CASSQVRGTGAFF
>TRBV14|.|.|TRBJ2-2
TGTGCCAGCAGTCTGCAGAGGGCGACCGGGGAGCTGTTTTTT
CASSLQRATGELFF
>TRBV4-3|.|once|TRBJ2-6
TGCGCCAGCAGCCAATTTGAGACTGGGGCCAACGTCCTGACTTTC
CASSQFETGANVLTF
>TRBV19|.|.|TRBJ1-1
TGTGCCAGTAGGGGCAGGTTAAACACTGAAGCTTTCTTT
CASRGRLNTEAFF
>TRBV19|.|.|TRBJ2-1
TGTGCCAGTAGTATCGGCGGCCCCTACCGCAATGAGCAGTTCTTC
CASSIGGPYRNEQFF
>TRBV9|.|.|TRBJ2-7
TGTGCCAGCAGCGCGCAACAGGGTTTTGGGGAGCAGTACTTC
CASSAQQGFGEQYF
>TRBV6-1|.|.|TRBJ1-3
TGTGCCAGCAGTGCAGCCTCTGGAAACACCATATATTTT
CASSAASGNTIYF
>TRBV4-1|.|.|TRBJ1-6
TGCGCCAGCAGCCAAGAAAGGGGGCCCCTCCACTTT
CASSQERGPLHF
>TRBV14|TRBD1|.|TRBJ1-2
TGTGCCAGCAGTCGGACGACAGGGGATAACTATGGCTACACCTTC
CASSRTTGDNYGYTF
>TRBV5-1|TRBD2|.|TRBJ2-7
TGCGCCAGCAGCTTGGATGGCGGGGGGCCCACCTACGAGCAGTACTTC
CASSLDGGGPTYEQYF
>TRBV10-3|.|.|TRBJ2-1
TGTGCCGCCGGCGGCTCCTACAATGAGCAGTTCTTC
CAAGGSYNEQFF
>TRBV20-1|.|.|TRBJ2-4
TGCAGTGCGGGGTGGGGGTACTTC
CSAGWGYF
>TRBV9|.|.|TRBJ1-5
TGTGCCAGCAGCGTAGGAAGTCAGGGACACCAGCCCCAGCATTTT
CASSVGSQGHQPQHF
>TRBV29-1|TRBD1|once|TRBJ1-2
TGCAGCGGCCGGACAGGGTATGGCTACACCTTC
CSGRTGYGYTF
>TRBV11-2|TRBD1|.|TRBJ1-2
TGTGCCAGCAGCCGGGACAGGGAGTTTGGAGGCTACACCTTC
CASSRDREFGGYTF
>TRBV2|.|.|TRBJ1-2
TGTGCCAGCCGCGACTCAGATTATGGCTACACCTTC
CASRDSDYGYTF
>TRBV5-6|.|.|TRBJ1-3
TGTGCCAGCAGCTTACCACAGGGCGCCATATATTTT
CASSLPQGAIYF
>TRBV10-3|.|.|TRBJ2-4
TGTGCCATCAGTGAGTCGGGCACGAGGGCCAAAAACATTCAGTACTTC
CAISESGTRAKNIQYF
>TRBV28|TRBD1|few|TRBJ2-7
TGTGCCAGCAGTCGGGACAGGGGATCCGTCGAGCAGTACTTC
CASSRDRGSVEQYF
>TRBV6-1|.|.|TRBJ1-1
TGTGCCAGCAGTGCACAGCCAAACACTGAAGCTTTCTTT
CASSAQPNTEAFF
>TRBV6-1|.|.|TRBJ1-1
TGTGCCAGCAACCAGGGGCAGAAAGCTGAAGCTTTCTTT
CASNQGQKAEAFF
>TRBV6-6|TRBD1|.|TRBJ2-5
TGTGCCAGCAGTGGAACAGGGGAACAGTACTTC
CASSGTGEQYF
>TRBV5-1|TRBD1|.|TRBJ2-2
TGCGCCAGCCAGACAGGGGGCCGGGAGAGCACCGGGGAGCTGTTTTTT
CASQTGGRESTGELFF
>TRBV10-3|.|.|TRBJ1-2
TGTGCCATCAGTGATCAGGGAGGGGATGGCTACACCTTC
CAISDQGGDGYTF
>TRBV7-2|.|.|TRBJ2-6
TGTGCCAGCAGCTTATTTCGGGGCTCTGGGGCCAACGTCCTGACTTTC
CASSLFRGSGANVLTF